The 25 T cell receptor beta chains presented below share a single source sample, sequenced in a study of T cell responses to AZD1222 COVID-19 vaccine. Clones were read by immunoSEQ multiplex PCR, and TCRdb kept only the in-frame ones, dropping some. Of 95,000 to 150,000 clones in the sample, more than 70% were seen once. The material sequenced was peripheral blood, taken on day 0 of AZD1222 vaccination. These receptors were taken from an adult in good health.

The J gene is TRBJ2-1, the V gene TRBV7-9, with D perhaps assigned TRBD1 or TRBD2 (6 bases each). Trimming pared 1 base from V and 5 bases from J, leaving 15 bases between. CDR3 length equals 16 residues. CDR1 and CDR2 (germline): SEHNR, FQNEAQ (reference sequence). CDR3 nucleotide sequence: TGTGCCAGCAGCTTAGTTAGGGGGACTTCTGACAATGAGCAGTTCTTC. Translating it yields CASSLVRGTSDNEQFF.

Only a few counts were recorded for this clone. The chain carries TRBV5-1 and TRBJ2-3, with D possibly matching TRBD1 (6 bases). V lost 4 bases and J 0 bases, leaving 12 bases between the germline ends. Germline V gene sequence: CDR1 SGHRS, CDR2 YFSETQ. This CDR3 spans 15 amino acids. The CDR3 DNA sequence: TGCGCCAGCAGCACCGGACAGACTAGCACAGATACGCAGTATTTT. As protein: CASSTGQTSTDTQYF.

V usage is TRBV7-9 and J usage is TRBJ2-5, with TRBD1 identical over 8 bases. V lost 1 base to trimming and J lost 2 bases; unmatched junction nucleotides: 3. CDR1 and CDR2 from the germline V gene are SEHNR and FQNEAQ (reference sequence). The CDR3 consists of 15 residues. The CDR3 nucleotides are TGTGCCAGCAGCTTAGTCGGACAGGGACAAGAGACCCAGTACTTC. Its translation: CASSLVGQGQETQYF.

The V and J genes are TRBV24-1 and TRBJ1-4; no clear D gene. CDR1 is KGHDR, CDR2 SFDVKD, per germline. CDR3 length: 15 amino acids. V dropped 5 bases and J dropped 0 bases, with 9 bases sitting between them. CDR3 sequence reads: CATSGGDATNEKLFF. For the CDR3, the DNA is TGTGCCACCAGTGGGGGAGATGCAACTAATGAAAAACTGTTTTTT.

The chain combines TRBV19 with TRBJ2-1; 13 bases match TRBD2. After removal of 7 bases from V and 0 bases from J, the junction contained 6 bases not matched to a gene. The V gene's germline CDR1 is LNHDA and CDR2 SQIVND (reference sequence). This CDR3 is 17 amino acids long. In DNA form, the CDR3 reads TGTGCCAGTACCGGGACTAGCGGGACGAGCTCCTACAATGAGCAGTTCTTC. Encoded protein: CASTGTSGTSSYNEQFF.

The table lists this clone with a count of one. The chain couples TRBV24-1 to TRBJ1-3; D call uncertain. The CDR3 consists of 15 residues. V lost 3 bases, J lost 2 bases, and 10 bases lay in between. Germline lookup yields CDR1 KGHDR and CDR2 SFDVKD. CDR3 sequence (DNA): TGTGCCACCAGTGATCCCCAGGACGCTGGAAACACCATATATTTT. It translates to CATSDPQDAGNTIYF.

The rearrangement links TRBV27 to TRBJ2-7; D may be TRBD2 (6 bases). CDR1 and CDR2 (germline): MNHEY, SMNVEV (reference sequence). The CDR3 totals 17 residues. The germline V and J ends were trimmed by 0 bases and 1 base, with 16 bases remaining between them. The CDR3, as DNA: TGTGCCAGCAGTTTATCCGGTGGGACTGACTTTTCCTACGAGCAGTACTTC. It yields the protein CASSLSGGTDFSYEQYF.

The CDR3 sequence: CASSITGSSNQPQHF. CDR3 coding DNA: TGTGCCAGTAGTATAACGGGGAGCAGCAATCAGCCCCAGCATTTT. The gene calls are TRBV19 and TRBJ1-5; the D is unclear. CDR1 is LNHDA and CDR2 is SQIVND in the germline V gene (reference sequence). Trimming pared 2 bases from V and 1 base from J, leaving 9 bases between. This CDR3 is 15 amino acids long.

V usage is TRBV7-3 and J usage is TRBJ2-7, with D unclear. CDR3 length: 14 amino acids. Germline CDR1 and CDR2: SGHTA and FQGTGA. The ends were cut back, 5 bases at V and 4 bases at J, with 15 bases in the middle. In DNA form, the CDR3 reads TGTGCCAGCAGCCCCAGTTCCGGAGCGTACGAGCAGTACTTC. Translation gives CASSPSSGAYEQYF.

The chain is built from TRBV7-2 and TRBJ1-2; no definite D call. With 4 bases removed from V and 4 bases from J, the gap between germline ends came to 16 bases. This CDR3 is built from 15 residues. Germline CDR1 reads SGHTA; CDR2 reads FQGNSA. The CDR3 DNA reads TGTGCCAGCAGCTCCCGGGCCGCGGGTTTCTATGGCTACACCTTC. Amino acids: CASSSRAAGFYGYTF. Full variable domain (missing parts from reference TRBV7-2 and TRBJ1-2): GAGVSQSPSNKVTEKGKDVELRCDPISGHTALYWYRQSLGQGLEFLIYFQGNSAPDKSGLPSDRFSAERTGGSVSTLTIQRTQQEDSAVYLCASSSRAAGFYGYTFGSGTRLTVV.

The chain employs TRBV18 and TRBJ2-7; the match to TRBD1 covers 7 bases. The ends lost 1 base at V and 2 bases at J; junction bases unmatched: 5. The CDR3 sequence is 15 residues long. Germline V lookup: CDR1 KGHSH, CDR2 LQKENI. The CDR3 loop reads CASSPQRGLPYEQYF. The CDR3, as DNA: TGTGCCAGCTCACCACAAAGGGGGCTGCCCTACGAGCAGTACTTC.

The chain couples TRBV29-1 to TRBJ1-3; D call uncertain. V gave up 4 bases and J gave up 0 bases, with 10 bases separating them. Germline CDR1 is SQVTM and CDR2 is ANQGSEA. The CDR3 runs to 14 residues. CDR3 nucleotide sequence: TGCAGCGTTGTTCTGGGTCACTCTGGAAACACCATATATTTT. It codes for CSVVLGHSGNTIYF.

Only a few counts were recorded for this clone. The chain couples TRBV18 to TRBJ1-1, with a weak D call TRBD1 (5 bases). V lost 2 bases and J 6 bases, leaving 10 bases between the germline ends. Germline V gene data show CDR1 as KGHSH and CDR2 as LQKENI. The CDR3 is made up of 13 amino acids. This CDR3 reads CASSPSSGAEAFF. The CDR3 DNA sequence: TGTGCCAGCTCACCAAGTTCGGGGGCTGAAGCTTTCTTT.

V gene TRBV2 combines with J gene TRBJ1-4; D is perhaps TRBD1 (6 bases). The CDR3 loop spans 14 amino acids. Germline V gene lookup returns CDR1 SNHLY and CDR2 FYNNEI. Deletions cut 6 bases from V and 4 bases from J, with 12 bases between. CDR3 in amino acids: CASRRDTVNEKLFF. DNA for the CDR3: TGTGCCAGCAGACGGGACACGGTTAATGAAAAACTGTTTTTT.

This chain links TRBV18 with TRBJ1-4; D unresolved. V gave up 4 bases and J gave up 3 bases, with 15 bases separating them. The V gene's germline CDR1 is KGHSH and CDR2 LQKENI. This CDR3 is built from 16 residues. CDR3 DNA: TGTGCCAGCTCACTCCTGACAAGTGGAGCTAATGAAAAACTGTTTTTT. This encodes CASSLLTSGANEKLFF. The full variable domain, in which reference TRBV18 and TRBJ1-4 provide the parts outside the CDR3, is NAGVMQNPRHLVRRRGQEARLRCSPMKGHSHVYWYRQLPEEGLKFMVYLQKENIIDESGMPKERFSAEFPKEGPSILRIQQVVRGDSAAYFCASSLLTSGANEKLFFGSGTQLSVL.

The gene calls are TRBV18 and TRBJ2-7, with 10 positions matching TRBD2. J was trimmed by 1 base and V by 6 bases; bases with no gene match: 3. Germline lookup yields CDR1 KGHSH and CDR2 LQKENI. The CDR3 has 14 amino acids. For the CDR3, the DNA is TGTGCCAGCTCCGGACTAGCGGAGTCCTACGAGCAGTACTTC. It codes for CASSGLAESYEQYF.

With respect to this clone: Other DNA sequences in this specimen translate into the identical CDR3. The chain has TRBV3-1 (or the pseudogene TRBV3-2) and TRBJ1-2; a possible D gene is TRBD1 (5 bases). Germline V gives CDR1 LGHDT, CDR2 YNNKEL (reference sequence). V was clipped by 1 base and J by 5 bases, with 14 bases between them. CDR3 size: 15 residues. CDR3 region: CASSQAAAGGYGYTF. CDR3 DNA: TGTGCCAGCAGCCAAGCCGCTGCCGGGGGGTATGGCTACACCTTC.

In its sample, this clone was seen a few times. CDR3 DNA sequence: TGCGCCAGCAGCCAGGTTACCCGGGACAGGGGGCTCGACGAGCAGTACTTC. This codes for CASSQVTRDRGLDEQYF. This chain joins TRBV4-3 and TRBJ2-7; TRBD1 matches 12 bases. V was clipped by 3 bases and J by 5 bases; unmatched bases: 11. The CDR3 covers 17 residues. The germline V gene has CDR1 LGHNA and CDR2 YSLEER.

This chain connects TRBV6-2 or TRBV6-3 to TRBJ2-7; no clear D. The CDR3 length is 11 residues. The V gene's germline CDR1 is MNHEY and CDR2 SVGEGT. V was clipped by 2 bases and J by 9 bases, with 8 bases between them. CDR3 loop: CASSYGPGQYF. The DNA of the CDR3 is TGTGCCAGCAGTTACGGCCCTGGGCAGTACTTC.

The chain uses TRBV30 and TRBJ2-7, with 9 bases that match TRBD2. Germline values: CDR1 GTSNPN, CDR2 SVGIG (reference sequence). V trimming: 0 bases; J trimming: 3 bases; junction bases outside the gene matches: 6. The CDR3 covers 15 residues. This CDR3 reads CAWSVKLAGNYEQYF. CDR3 DNA: TGTGCCTGGAGTGTAAAGCTAGCGGGAAACTACGAGCAGTACTTC.

The rearrangement uses TRBV7-9 and TRBJ2-1; 10 nucleotides line up with TRBD2. The ends lost 5 bases at V and 1 base at J; junction bases unmatched: 14. The CDR3 consists of 19 residues. Germline V gives CDR1 SEHNR, CDR2 FQNEAQ (reference sequence). CDR3 DNA: TGTGCCAGCAGCCTCTGGCAAGCTAGCGGGAGTAAGTCCTACAATGAGCAGTTCTTC. The encoded protein is CASSLWQASGSKSYNEQFF. Full variable domain (rest looked up from reference TRBV7-9 and TRBJ2-1): DTGVSQNPRHKITKRGQNVTFRCDPISEHNRLYWYRQTLGQGPEFLTYFQNEAQLEKSRLLSDRFSAERPKGSFSTLEIQRTEQGDSAMYLCASSLWQASGSKSYNEQFFGPGTRLTVL.

The CDR3 region has the DNA TGTGCCACCAGTGACCCCGGACTAGCGGGAGGGGTGGAGCTGTTTTTT. Translation: CATSDPGLAGGVELFF. The chain has TRBV24-1 and TRBJ2-2; 15 bases are shared with TRBD2. Germline V gene lookup returns CDR1 KGHDR and CDR2 SFDVKD. The CDR3 is made up of 16 amino acids. Losses at the gene ends were 4 bases for V and 10 bases for J; bases not matched to a gene: 6.

The chain couples TRBV28 to TRBJ1-2; tentative D call: TRBD1 (6 bases). The germline gives CDR1 MDHEN, CDR2 SYDVKM. The CDR3 is 15 residues long. Trimming took off 6 bases at V and 6 bases at J, with 20 bases between the two ends. CDR3 protein: CASRVPAGTFDGYTF. CDR3 bases: TGTGCCAGCAGAGTCCCCGCGGGGACATTCGATGGCTACACCTTC.

This chain links TRBV7-2 with TRBJ2-1, with a possible D match to TRBD2 (5 bases). The CDR3 covers 19 residues. Trimming took off 2 bases at V and 0 bases at J, with 20 bases between the two ends. In germline, CDR1 is SGHTA, CDR2 FQGNSA. The CDR3 spells CASSLWAGGSRNSYNEQFF. The CDR3 DNA follows: TGTGCCAGCAGCTTATGGGCGGGCGGTAGCCGCAACTCCTACAATGAGCAGTTCTTC.

The chain carries TRBV7-7 and TRBJ2-5; 12 nucleotides align to TRBD2. The J segment lost 5 bases and the V segment lost 5 bases, leaving 9 bases of the junction unmatched. CDR1 and CDR2 (germline): SSHAT, FNYEAQ (reference sequence). The CDR3 sequence is 16 residues long. The CDR3 region has the DNA TGTGCCAGCAGCAAGGGACTAGCGGGTGGTTGGGAGACCCAGTACTTC. Protein: CASSKGLAGGWETQYF.